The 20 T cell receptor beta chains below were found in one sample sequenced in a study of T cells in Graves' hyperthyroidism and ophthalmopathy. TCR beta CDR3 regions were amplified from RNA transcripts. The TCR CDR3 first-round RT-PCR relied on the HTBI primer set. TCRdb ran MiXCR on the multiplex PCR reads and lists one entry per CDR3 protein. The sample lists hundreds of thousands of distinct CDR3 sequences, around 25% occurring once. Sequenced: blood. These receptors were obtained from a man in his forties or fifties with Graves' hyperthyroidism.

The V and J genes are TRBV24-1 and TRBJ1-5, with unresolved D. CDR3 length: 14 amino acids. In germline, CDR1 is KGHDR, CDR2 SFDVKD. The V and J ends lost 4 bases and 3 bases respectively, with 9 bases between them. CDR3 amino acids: CATSERGFNQPQHF. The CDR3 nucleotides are TGTGCCACCAGTGAGCGGGGTTTCAATCAGCCCCAGCATTTT.

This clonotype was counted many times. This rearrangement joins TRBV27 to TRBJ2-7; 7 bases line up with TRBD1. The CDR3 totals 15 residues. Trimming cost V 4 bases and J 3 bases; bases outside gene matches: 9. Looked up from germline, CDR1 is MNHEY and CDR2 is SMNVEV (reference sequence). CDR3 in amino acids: CASSSGTATYYEQYF. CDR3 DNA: TGTGCCAGCAGTTCCGGGACAGCGACATACTACGAGCAGTACTTC.

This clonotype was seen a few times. CDR3 loop: CASSPLRRQGSDEQYF. DNA for the CDR3: TGTGCCAGCTCACCACTTCGCCGACAGGGGTCCGACGAGCAGTACTTC. The V and J genes are TRBV18 and TRBJ2-7; 8 bases match TRBD1. After removal of 1 base from V and 5 bases from J, the junction contained 10 bases not matched to a gene. This CDR3 is built from 16 residues. Germline assignment: CDR1 KGHSH and CDR2 LQKENI.

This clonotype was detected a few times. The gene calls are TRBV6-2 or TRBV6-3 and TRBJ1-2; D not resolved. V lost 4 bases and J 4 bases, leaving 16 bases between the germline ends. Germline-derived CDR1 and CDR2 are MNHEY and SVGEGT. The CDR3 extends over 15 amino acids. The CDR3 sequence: CASSSLEGLIYGYTF. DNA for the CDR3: TGTGCCAGCAGTTCCCTGGAGGGATTAATCTATGGCTACACCTTC.

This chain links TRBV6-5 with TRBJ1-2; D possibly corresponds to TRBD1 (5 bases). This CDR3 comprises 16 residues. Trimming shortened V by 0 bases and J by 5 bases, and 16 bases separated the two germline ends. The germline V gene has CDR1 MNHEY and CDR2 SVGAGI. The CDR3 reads CASSYSGGGGLYGYTF. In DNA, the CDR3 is TGTGCCAGCAGTTACTCGGGGGGGGGAGGGTTATATGGCTACACCTTC.

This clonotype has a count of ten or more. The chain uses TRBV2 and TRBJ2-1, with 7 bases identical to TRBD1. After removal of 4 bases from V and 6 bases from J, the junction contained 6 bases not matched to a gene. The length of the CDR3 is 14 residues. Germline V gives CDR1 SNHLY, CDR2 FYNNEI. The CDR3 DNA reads TGTGCCAGCAGTGCCGGGACAGTTCCCAATGAGCAGTTCTTC. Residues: CASSAGTVPNEQFF.

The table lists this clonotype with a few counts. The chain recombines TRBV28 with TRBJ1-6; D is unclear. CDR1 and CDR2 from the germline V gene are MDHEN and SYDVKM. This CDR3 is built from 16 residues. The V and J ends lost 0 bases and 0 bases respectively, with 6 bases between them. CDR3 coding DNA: TGTGCCAGCAGTTTATGGGGCAGCTCCTATAATTCACCCCTCCACTTT. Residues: CASSLWGSSYNSPLHF.

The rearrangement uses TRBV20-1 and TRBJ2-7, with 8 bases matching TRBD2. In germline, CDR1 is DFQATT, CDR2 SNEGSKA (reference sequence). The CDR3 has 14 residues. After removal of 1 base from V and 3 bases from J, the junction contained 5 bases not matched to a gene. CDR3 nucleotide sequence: TGCAGTGCTAGAGTCCCGGGGACTAGCTACGAGCAGTACTTC. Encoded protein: CSARVPGTSYEQYF.

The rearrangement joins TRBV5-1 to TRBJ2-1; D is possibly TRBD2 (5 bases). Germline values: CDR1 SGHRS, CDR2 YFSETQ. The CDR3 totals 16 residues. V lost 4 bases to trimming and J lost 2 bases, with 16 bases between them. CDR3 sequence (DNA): TGCGCCAGCAGCCAGAACGGAGGAACGACCTACAATGAGCAGTTCTTC. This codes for CASSQNGGTTYNEQFF.

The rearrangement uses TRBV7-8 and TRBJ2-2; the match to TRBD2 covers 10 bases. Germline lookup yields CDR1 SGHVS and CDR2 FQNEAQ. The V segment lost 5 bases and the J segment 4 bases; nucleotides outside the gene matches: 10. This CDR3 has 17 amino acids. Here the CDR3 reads CASSPILTSGFTGELFF. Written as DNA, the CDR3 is TGTGCCAGCAGCCCGATACTGACTAGCGGGTTCACCGGGGAGCTGTTTTTT.

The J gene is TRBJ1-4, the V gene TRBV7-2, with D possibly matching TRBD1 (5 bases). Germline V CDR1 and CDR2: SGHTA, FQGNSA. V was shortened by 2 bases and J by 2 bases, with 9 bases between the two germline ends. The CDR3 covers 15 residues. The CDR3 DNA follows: TGTGCCAGCAGCTTACATGCAGGGACTAATGAAAAACTGTTTTTT. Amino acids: CASSLHAGTNEKLFF.

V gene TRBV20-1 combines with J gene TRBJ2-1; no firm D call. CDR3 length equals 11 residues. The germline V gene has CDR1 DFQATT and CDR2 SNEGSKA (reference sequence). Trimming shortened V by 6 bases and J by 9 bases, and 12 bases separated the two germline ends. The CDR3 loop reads CSATSGIEQFF. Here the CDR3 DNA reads TGCAGTGCAACGAGTGGGATTGAGCAGTTCTTC.

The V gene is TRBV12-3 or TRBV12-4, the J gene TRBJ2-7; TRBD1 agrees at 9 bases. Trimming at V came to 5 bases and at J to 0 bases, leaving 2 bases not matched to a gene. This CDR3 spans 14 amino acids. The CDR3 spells CASSGTGNSYEQYF. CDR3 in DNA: TGTGCCAGCAGTGGGACAGGGAACTCCTACGAGCAGTACTTC.

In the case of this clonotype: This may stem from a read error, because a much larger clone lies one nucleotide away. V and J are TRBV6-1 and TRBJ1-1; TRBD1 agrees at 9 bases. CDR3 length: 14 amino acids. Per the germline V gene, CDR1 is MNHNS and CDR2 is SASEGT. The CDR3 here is CAGRGTGMNTEAFF. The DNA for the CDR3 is TGTGCCGGCAGGGGGACAGGGATGAACACTGAAGCTTTCTTT.

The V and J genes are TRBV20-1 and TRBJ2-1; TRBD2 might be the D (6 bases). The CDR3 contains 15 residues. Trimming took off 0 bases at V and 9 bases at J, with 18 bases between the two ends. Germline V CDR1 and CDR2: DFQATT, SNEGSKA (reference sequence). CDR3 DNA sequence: TGCAGTGCTAGAGATCCAGGAGGGCCCCCGGGTGAGCAGTTCTTC. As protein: CSARDPGGPPGEQFF.

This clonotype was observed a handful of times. The CDR3 DNA is TGTGCCAGCACCTCAGCGGGGGGAACTGAAGCTTTCTTT. Protein: CASTSAGGTEAFF. The chain uses TRBV6-1 and TRBJ1-1; a weak D match, TRBD1 (5 bases). V shed 7 bases and J shed 5 bases, with 14 bases lying between them. The germline V gene encodes CDR1 MNHNS and CDR2 SASEGT. CDR3 length: 13 residues.

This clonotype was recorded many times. In nucleotides, the CDR3 is TGTGCCAGCAGTTACGGGCAGAACTACGAGCAGTACTTC. Amino acid sequence: CASSYGQNYEQYF. The V gene is TRBV11-2, the J gene TRBJ2-7; D ambiguous. This CDR3 has 13 residues. Deletions cut 6 bases from V and 3 bases from J, with 12 bases between. From germline, CDR1 is SGHAT and CDR2 FQNNGV.

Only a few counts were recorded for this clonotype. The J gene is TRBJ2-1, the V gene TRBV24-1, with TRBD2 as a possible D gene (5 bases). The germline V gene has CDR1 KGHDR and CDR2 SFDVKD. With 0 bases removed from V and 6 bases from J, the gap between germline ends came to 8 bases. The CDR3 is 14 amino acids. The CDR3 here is CATSDLDRGNEQFF. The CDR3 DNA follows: TGTGCCACCAGTGATTTGGACCGGGGCAATGAGCAGTTCTTC.

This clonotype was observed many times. The CDR3 is CASSPPPDSNQPQHF. For the CDR3, the DNA is TGTGCCAGCAGTCCACCACCCGATAGCAATCAGCCCCAGCATTTT. The chain couples TRBV6-2 or TRBV6-3 to TRBJ1-5; D call uncertain. The V and J ends lost 5 bases and 0 bases respectively, with 11 bases between them. Germline loops: CDR1 MNHEY, CDR2 SVGEGT. CDR3 length: 15 amino acids.

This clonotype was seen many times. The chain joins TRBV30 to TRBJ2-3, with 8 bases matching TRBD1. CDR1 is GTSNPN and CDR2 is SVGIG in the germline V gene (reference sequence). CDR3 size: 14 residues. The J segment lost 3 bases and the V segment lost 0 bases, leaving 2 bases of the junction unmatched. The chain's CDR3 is CAWSVDRVTDTQYF. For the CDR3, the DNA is TGTGCCTGGAGTGTGGACAGGGTAACAGATACGCAGTATTTT.